The rows below give T cell receptor beta chains drawn from one sample of a study of shared clonotypes between healthy human individuals. Profiling relied on immunoSEQ multiplex PCR, and the TCRdb table lists in-frame clones only, not all of them. The sample lists under 1,100,000 clones; approximately 70% were seen once. The sample comprised memory CD4+ T cells sorted from blood. The receptor set was obtained from a man between 18 and 29 years old in good health. Both conserved end residues are part of each CDR3. The D gene is left open where the match is weak. Clone size is not always given. Where it is, it says once, few, many or a class for expanded clones.

size	D	V	J	CDR3	DNA
.	TRBD2	TRBV6-1	TRBJ2-1	CASSEGGGARSYNEQFF	TGTGCCAGCAGTGAGGGCGGGGGGGCTCGCTCCTACAATGAGCAGTTCTTC
many	TRBD2	TRBV5-1	TRBJ2-5	CASSPGRDGTQYF	TGCGCCAGCAGCCCCGGGAGGGACGGGACCCAGTACTTC
.	TRBD1	TRBV6-5	TRBJ1-4	CASRPRTGPSGKLFF	TGTGCCAGCAGGCCCAGGACAGGCCCGTCTGGAAAACTGTTTTTT
.	.	TRBV27	TRBJ2-4	CASTLGEGAKNIQYF	TGTGCCAGCACACTCGGTGAGGGAGCCAAAAACATTCAGTACTTC
many	.	TRBV7-9	TRBJ1-5	CASSLGADFNNQPQHF	TGTGCCAGCAGTTTAGGGGCAGACTTCAACAATCAGCCCCAGCATTTT
once	.	TRBV6-6	TRBJ2-3	CASSYYSGADTQYF	TGTGCCAGCAGTTACTACTCCGGCGCAGATACGCAGTATTTT
.	.	TRBV7-2	TRBJ1-5	CASSLGTAQNQPQHF	TGTGCCAGCAGCTTAGGGACCGCCCAGAATCAGCCCCAGCATTTT
.	TRBD1	TRBV27	TRBJ1-2	CASRVQGGPNYGYTF	TGTGCCAGCAGGGTCCAGGGGGGCCCTAACTATGGCTACACCTTC
.	.	TRBV28	TRBJ1-6	CASSLGRTNNSPLHF	TGTGCCAGCAGTTTAGGCAGAACTAATAATTCACCCCTCCACTTT
.	.	TRBV11-1	TRBJ2-7	CASSVGARGEQYF	TGTGCCAGCAGCGTGGGGGCCCGGGGCGAGCAGTACTTC
.	.	TRBV20-1	TRBJ1-2	CSASFQYGYTF	TGCAGTGCTAGCTTCCAGTATGGCTACACCTTC
.	.	TRBV4-1	TRBJ2-5	CASSLGRGRGQETQYF	TGCGCCAGCAGCCTTGGACGAGGCAGGGGCCAAGAGACCCAGTACTTC
few	TRBD2	TRBV7-8	TRBJ2-2	CASTLSGTNTGELFF	TGTGCCAGCACCCTGAGCGGGACGAACACCGGGGAGCTGTTTTTT
few	TRBD1	TRBV11-2	TRBJ1-6	CASSLPGTGAKPLHF	TGTGCCAGCAGCCTACCGGGGACAGGGGCGAAGCCCCTCCACTTT
.	.	TRBV5-1	TRBJ1-2	CASSLTGIYNYGYTF	TGCGCCAGCAGCTTGACAGGGATATATAACTATGGCTACACCTTC
.	TRBD2	TRBV5-1	TRBJ2-3	CASSLASGTDTQYF	TGCGCCAGCAGCTTGGCTAGCGGGACAGATACGCAGTATTTT
.	.	TRBV4-1	TRBJ2-7	CASSQERGEQYF	TGCGCCAGCAGCCAAGAAAGAGGAGAGCAGTACTTC
.	.	TRBV6-5	TRBJ2-5	CASSSTWALLQETQYF	TGTGCCAGCAGTTCCACCTGGGCGTTATTACAAGAGACCCAGTACTTC
.	TRBD2	TRBV10-1	TRBJ2-3	CASSENPGGADTQYF	TGCGCCAGCAGTGAGAACCCCGGGGGGGCAGATACGCAGTATTTT
.	TRBD1	TRBV4-1	TRBJ1-4	CASLDRGHEKLFF	TGCGCCAGCCTTGACAGGGGTCATGAAAAACTGTTTTTT
.	TRBD2	TRBV9	TRBJ2-1	CASSVLAGGYNEQFF	TGTGCCAGCAGCGTGCTAGCGGGGGGCTACAATGAGCAGTTCTTC
.	.	TRBV5-1	TRBJ2-7	CASSLDVGEQYF	TGCGCCAGCAGCTTGGATGTGGGCGAGCAGTACTTC
.	TRBD2	TRBV5-6	TRBJ2-5	CASSDSSGTQETQYF	TGTGCCAGCAGCGACAGTAGCGGGACTCAAGAGACCCAGTACTTC
.	TRBD1	TRBV11-2	TRBJ1-1	CASSLEGTVMNTEAFF	TGTGCCAGCAGCTTAGAGGGGACAGTCATGAACACTGAAGCTTTCTTT
.	TRBD2	TRBV19	TRBJ2-5	CASSIAGGIKETQYF	TGTGCCAGTAGTATAGCGGGGGGTATAAAAGAGACCCAGTACTTC
few	TRBD1	TRBV29-1	TRBJ2-5	CSVTPGTGSEETQYF	TGCAGCGTCACCCCAGGGACAGGTTCAGAAGAGACCCAGTACTTC
.	TRBD2	TRBV15	TRBJ2-1	CATSRDGGGLAGGPVNEQFF	TGTGCCACCAGCAGAGATGGTGGTGGACTAGCGGGAGGGCCGGTAAATGAGCAGTTCTTC
.	.	TRBV5-1	TRBJ2-1	CASSTADEQFF	TGCGCCAGCAGCACGGCCGATGAGCAGTTCTTC